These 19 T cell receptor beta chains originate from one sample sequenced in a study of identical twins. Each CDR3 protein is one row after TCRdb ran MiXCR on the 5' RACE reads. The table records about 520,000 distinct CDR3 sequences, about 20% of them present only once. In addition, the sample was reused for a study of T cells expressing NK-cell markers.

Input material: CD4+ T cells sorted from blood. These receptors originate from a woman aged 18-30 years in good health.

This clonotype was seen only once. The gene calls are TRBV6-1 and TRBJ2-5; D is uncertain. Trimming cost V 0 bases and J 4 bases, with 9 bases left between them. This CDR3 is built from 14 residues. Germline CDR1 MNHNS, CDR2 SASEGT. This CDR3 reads CASSEAPARETQYF. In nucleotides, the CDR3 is TGTGCCAGCAGTGAAGCTCCAGCCCGAGAGACCCAGTACTTC.

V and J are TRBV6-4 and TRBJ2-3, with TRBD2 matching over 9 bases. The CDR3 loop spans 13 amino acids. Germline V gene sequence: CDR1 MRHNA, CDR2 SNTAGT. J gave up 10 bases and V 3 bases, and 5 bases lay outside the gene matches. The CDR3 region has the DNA TGTGCCAGCAGTGAAGTTCGACTAGCGGCGCAGTATTTT. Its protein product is CASSEVRLAAQYF.

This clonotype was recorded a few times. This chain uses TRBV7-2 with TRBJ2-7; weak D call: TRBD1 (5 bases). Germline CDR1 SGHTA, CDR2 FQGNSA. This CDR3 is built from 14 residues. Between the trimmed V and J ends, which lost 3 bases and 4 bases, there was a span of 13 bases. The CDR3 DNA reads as TGTGCCAGCAGCTTTGGACATGCCCTTTACGAGCAGTACTTC. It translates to CASSFGHALYEQYF.

CDR3 residues: CASSSSQGRGAEAFF. The CDR3, as DNA: TGCGCCAGCAGCTCATCCCAGGGGAGAGGCGCTGAAGCTTTCTTT. The chain has TRBV5-1 and TRBJ1-1; D is perhaps TRBD1 (6 bases). The CDR3 runs 15 residues. Trimming pared 3 bases from V and 6 bases from J, leaving 18 bases between. Germline V lookup: CDR1 SGHRS, CDR2 YFSETQ. Full variable domain (missing parts from reference TRBV5-1 and TRBJ1-1): KAGVTQTPRYLIKTRGQQVTLSCSPISGHRSVSWYQQTPGQGLQFLFEYFSETQRNKGNFPGRFSGRQFSNSRSEMNVSTLELGDSALYLCASSSSQGRGAEAFFGQGTRLTVV.

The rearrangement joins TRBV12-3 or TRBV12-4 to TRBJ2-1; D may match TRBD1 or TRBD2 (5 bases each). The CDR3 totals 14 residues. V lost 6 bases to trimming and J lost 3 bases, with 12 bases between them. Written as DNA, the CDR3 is TGTGCCAGCAGGACGGGACGAATCTACAATGAGCAGTTCTTC. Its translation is CASRTGRIYNEQFF.

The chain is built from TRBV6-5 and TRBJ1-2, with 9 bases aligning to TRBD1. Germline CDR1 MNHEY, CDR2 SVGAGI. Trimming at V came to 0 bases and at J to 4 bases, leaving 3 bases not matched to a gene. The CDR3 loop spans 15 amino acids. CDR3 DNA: TGTGCCAGCAGTTACTCCCGACAGGGGGGCTATGGCTACACCTTC. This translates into CASSYSRQGGYGYTF.

In DNA, the CDR3 is TGTGCCAGCTCAGGTCAACGGGACTCCTACAATGAGCAGTTCTTC. Its translation: CASSGQRDSYNEQFF. V is TRBV18 and J is TRBJ2-1; possibly TRBD2 for D (5 bases). Germline V gene lookup returns CDR1 KGHSH and CDR2 LQKENI. There are 15 residues in the CDR3. V gave up 5 bases and J gave up 0 bases, with 11 bases separating them.

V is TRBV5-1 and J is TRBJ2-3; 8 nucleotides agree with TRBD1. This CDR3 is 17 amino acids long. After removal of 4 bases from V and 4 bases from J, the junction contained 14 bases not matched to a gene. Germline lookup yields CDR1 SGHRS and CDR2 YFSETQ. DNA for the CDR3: TGCGCCAGCAGCCGGATTGAGACAGGGGATAATTCAGATACGCAGTATTTT. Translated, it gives CASSRIETGDNSDTQYF.

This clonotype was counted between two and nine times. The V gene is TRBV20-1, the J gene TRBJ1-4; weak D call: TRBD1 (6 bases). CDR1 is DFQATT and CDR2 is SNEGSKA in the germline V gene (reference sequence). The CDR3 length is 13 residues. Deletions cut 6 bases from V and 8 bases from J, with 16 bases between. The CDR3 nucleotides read TGCAGTGCGAGACAGGCATTGAAAGAAAAACTGTTTTTT. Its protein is CSARQALKEKLFF.

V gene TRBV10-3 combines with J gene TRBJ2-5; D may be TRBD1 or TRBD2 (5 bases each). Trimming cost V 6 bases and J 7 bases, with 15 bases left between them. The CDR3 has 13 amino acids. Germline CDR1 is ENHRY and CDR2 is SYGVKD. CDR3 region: CAIRRGEEGTQYF. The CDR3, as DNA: TGTGCCATCAGACGGGGCGAGGAAGGGACCCAGTACTTC.

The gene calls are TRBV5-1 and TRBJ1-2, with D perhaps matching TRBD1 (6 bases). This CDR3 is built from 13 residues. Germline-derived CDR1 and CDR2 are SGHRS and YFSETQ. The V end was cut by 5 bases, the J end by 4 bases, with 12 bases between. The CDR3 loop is CASSWTDRYGYTF. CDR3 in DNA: TGCGCCAGCAGTTGGACAGACCGCTATGGCTACACCTTC.

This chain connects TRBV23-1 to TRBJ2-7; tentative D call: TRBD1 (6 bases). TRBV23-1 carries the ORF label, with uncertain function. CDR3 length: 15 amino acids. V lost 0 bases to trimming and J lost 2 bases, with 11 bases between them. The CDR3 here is CASSQSRQEAYEQYF. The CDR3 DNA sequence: TGCGCCAGCAGTCAATCGAGACAGGAGGCCTACGAGCAGTACTTC.

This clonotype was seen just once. In DNA, the CDR3 is TGTGCCAGCAGCACTAGCGCGAGTGCGGGCACCGGGGAGCTGTTTTTT. Translating gives CASSTSASAGTGELFF. This chain uses TRBV12-3 or TRBV12-4 with TRBJ2-2; 7 nucleotides line up with TRBD2. V shed 6 bases and J 4 bases; nucleotides not matched to a gene: 11. The length of the CDR3 is 16 residues.

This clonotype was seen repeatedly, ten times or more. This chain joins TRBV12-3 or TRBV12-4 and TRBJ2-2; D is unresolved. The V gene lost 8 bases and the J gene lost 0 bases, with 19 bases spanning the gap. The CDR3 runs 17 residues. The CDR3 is CASSYGFGYANTGELFF. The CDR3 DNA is TGTGCCAGCTCGTACGGTTTCGGGTACGCGAACACCGGGGAGCTGTTTTTT.

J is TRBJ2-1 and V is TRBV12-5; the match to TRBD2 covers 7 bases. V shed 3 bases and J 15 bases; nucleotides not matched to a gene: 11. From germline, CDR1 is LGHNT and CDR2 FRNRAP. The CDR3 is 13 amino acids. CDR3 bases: TGTGCTAGTGGTTTTGAAGAAGCGGGACCAAGGTTCTTC. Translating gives CASGFEEAGPRFF.

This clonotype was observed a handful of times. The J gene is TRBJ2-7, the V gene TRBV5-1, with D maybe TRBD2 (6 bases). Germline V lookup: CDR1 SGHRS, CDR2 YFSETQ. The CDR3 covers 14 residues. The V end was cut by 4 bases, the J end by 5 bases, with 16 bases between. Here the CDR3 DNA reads TGCGCCAGCAGCCAGACTCCCGCTAGCGACGAGCAGTACTTC. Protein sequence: CASSQTPASDEQYF. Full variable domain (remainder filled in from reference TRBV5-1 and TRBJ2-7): KAGVTQTPRYLIKTRGQQVTLSCSPISGHRSVSWYQQTPGQGLQFLFEYFSETQRNKGNFPGRFSGRQFSNSRSEMNVSTLELGDSALYLCASSQTPASDEQYFGPGTRLTVT.

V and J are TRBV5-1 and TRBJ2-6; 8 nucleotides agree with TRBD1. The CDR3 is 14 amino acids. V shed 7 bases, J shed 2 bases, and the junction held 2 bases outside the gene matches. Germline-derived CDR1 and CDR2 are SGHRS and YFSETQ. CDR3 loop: CASAGGAGANVLTF. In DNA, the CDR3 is TGCGCCAGCGCAGGGGGCGCTGGGGCCAACGTCCTGACTTTC.

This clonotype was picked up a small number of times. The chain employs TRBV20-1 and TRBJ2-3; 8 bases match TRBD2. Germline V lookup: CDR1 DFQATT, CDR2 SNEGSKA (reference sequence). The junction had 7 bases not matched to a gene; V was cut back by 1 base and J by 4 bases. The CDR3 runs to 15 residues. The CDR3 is CSARVLSGEADTQYF. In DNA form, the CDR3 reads TGCAGTGCTAGAGTCCTTAGCGGGGAAGCAGATACGCAGTATTTT.

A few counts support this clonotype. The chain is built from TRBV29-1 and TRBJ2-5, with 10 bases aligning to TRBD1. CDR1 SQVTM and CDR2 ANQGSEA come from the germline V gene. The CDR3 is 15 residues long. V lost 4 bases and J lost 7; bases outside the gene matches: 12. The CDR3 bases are TGCAGCGTTGTGAAGACAGGGGGCGGCCCGGGGACCCAGTACTTC. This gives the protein CSVVKTGGGPGTQYF. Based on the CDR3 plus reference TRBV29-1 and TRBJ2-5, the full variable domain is SAVISQKPSRDICQRGTSLTIQCQVDSQVTMMFWYRQQPGQSLTLIATANQGSEATYESGFVIDKFPISRPNLTFSTLTVSNMSPEDSSIYLCSVVKTGGGPGTQYFGPGTRLLVL.